This TCR beta chain stems from a study of blood T cell repertoires in COVID-19. With 6 bases clipped from V and 3 bases from J, the junction kept 4 bases outside the gene matches. The germline CDR1 and CDR2 sequences are LNHDA and SQIVND (reference sequence). The CDR3 is 14 amino acids. Method: immunoSEQ multiplex PCR; TCRdb's copy keeps in-frame clones and lacks some. The sample yields about 190,000 clones, more than 70% seen once. This TCR was recovered from a woman aged 40 to 55 who had recovered from COVID-19. The chain joins TRBV19 to TRBJ2-3, with 9 bases fitting TRBD2. Source material: peripheral blood. The CDR3 protein is CASRGTSKTDTQYF. The CDR3 DNA reads TGTGCCAGTAGAGGGACTAGCAAGACAGATACGCAGTATTTT.